Below are 7 T cell receptor beta chains sequenced from a single sample in a study of T cells after yellow fever vaccination. TCRdb reprocessed the 5' RACE reads via MiXCR and lists one record per CDR3 protein. Seen here are around 400,000 distinct CDR3 sequences, 11% observed once, and the top ten hold 18%. Source: PBMCs, taken on the day of the first yellow fever vaccination. The receptors derive from a man aged 18 to 29 who received the YFV17D yellow fever vaccine.

This clonotype was picked up a small number of times. The chain couples TRBV7-9 to TRBJ2-1; D is uncertain. Germline V CDR1 and CDR2: SEHNR, FQNEAQ (reference sequence). Trimming stripped 2 bases from V and 0 bases from J, with 5 bases between. This CDR3 comprises 14 residues. The CDR3 DNA sequence: TGTGCCAGCAGCTTAACTAACTCCTACAATGAGCAGTTCTTC. Translating gives CASSLTNSYNEQFF.

This clonotype was seen a handful of times. The V gene is TRBV18, the J gene TRBJ2-1; D might be TRBD2 (5 bases). Germline V lookup: CDR1 KGHSH, CDR2 LQKENI. V lost 6 bases and J lost 0, with 21 bases in between. This CDR3 is 18 amino acids long. The CDR3 sequence is CASSYRDPRTRSYNEQFF. CDR3 DNA: TGTGCCAGCTCGTACCGGGATCCCCGAACCCGCTCCTACAATGAGCAGTTCTTC.

Only a few counts were recorded for this clonotype. DNA of the CDR3: TGTGCCAGCAGCTTAGCGCTTTTTGAATCCTACAATGAGCAGTTCTTC. Protein sequence: CASSLALFESYNEQFF. V gene TRBV7-9 combines with J gene TRBJ2-1, with D unresolved. CDR1 and CDR2 from the germline V gene are SEHNR and FQNEAQ (reference sequence). The CDR3 has 16 amino acids. V was trimmed by 0 bases and J by 1 base, leaving 10 bases between them.

The rearrangement links TRBV5-6 to TRBJ2-4, with TRBD1 as a possible D gene (5 bases). The V gene's germline CDR1 is SGHDT and CDR2 YYEEEE. V gave up 4 bases and J gave up 7 bases, with 24 bases separating them. CDR3 length: 17 residues. The CDR3 nucleotides are TGTGCCAGCAGCCCTCTAAAGACAGAAAAAACGTCTAACATTCAGTACTTC. Its protein is CASSPLKTEKTSNIQYF.

The chain carries TRBV19 and TRBJ1-1; D uncertain. CDR1 and CDR2 (germline): LNHDA, SQIVND (reference sequence). V was cut by 10 bases and J by 3 bases, with 15 bases left in between. CDR3 size: 13 residues. The CDR3 region is CATAPRLDTEAFF. CDR3 nucleotide sequence: TGTGCCACCGCCCCCAGGTTAGACACTGAAGCTTTCTTT.

This clonotype was observed a few times. The chain uses TRBV23-1 and TRBJ2-7; maybe TRBD2 (5 bases). TRBV23-1 is designated an ORF whose function remains uncertain. Trimming took 0 bases from V and 0 from J, leaving 18 bases between them. The CDR3 contains 18 residues. CDR3 nucleotide sequence: TGCGCCAGCAGTCAATCGCCACGCCGTCCTGGGAGCTCCTACGAGCAGTACGTC. This codes for CASSQSPRRPGSSYEQYV.

The CDR3 sequence is CASSPQHLYNEQFF. The CDR3 nucleotides are TGTGCCAGCAGCCCCCAGCACCTCTACAATGAGCAGTTCTTC. The chain is built from TRBV7-9 and TRBJ2-1; D is unclear. This CDR3 has 14 amino acids. Germline V gene lookup returns CDR1 SEHNR and CDR2 FQNEAQ (reference sequence). V dropped 5 bases and J dropped 3 bases, with 11 bases sitting between them.